This T cell receptor beta chain was sequenced during a study of blood T cell repertoires in COVID-19. Study context: The origin of the acute and convalescent COVID-19 samples was the United States, Italy and Spain. The cDNA or gDNA used as material had been derived from T cells, B-cell-depleted T cells, or PBMCs.

Sequencing used immunoSEQ multiplex PCR; TCRdb keeps in-frame clones, though not all of them. The sample lists under 200,000 clones, around 87% occurring once. This CDR3 is 17 amino acids long. After removal of 1 base from V and 0 bases from J, the junction contained 2 bases not matched to a gene. Germline CDR1 is LGHDT and CDR2 is YNNKEL (reference sequence). This chain joins TRBV3-1 (or the pseudogene TRBV3-2) and TRBJ2-5; 13 positions agree with TRBD2. The TCR was taken from a man aged 40-50 years with active or convalescent COVID-19. Sample: peripheral blood. CDR3 amino acids: CASSQGLAGGHQETQYF. In DNA form, the CDR3 reads TGTGCCAGCAGCCAAGGACTAGCGGGGGGCCACCAAGAGACCCAGTACTTC.